This passage covers 31 T cell receptor beta chains from one sample sequenced in a study of shared clonotypes between healthy human individuals. Clones were sequenced by immunoSEQ multiplex PCR, and TCRdb holds only the in-frame ones, with some missing. The table includes more than 1 million clones, around 78% detected once. Sequencing was done on a sample of memory CD4+ T cells from PBMCs. Specified subset: CD45RA-negative fraction. The receptor source for this set is a man aged 18-30 years in good health. Some clones in this sample may be carry-over from other donors' samples.

As regards this clone: Other nucleotide sequences from this sample produce the same CDR3. J is TRBJ2-2 and V is TRBV5-1; 10 bases fit TRBD2. The germline V gene has CDR1 SGHRS and CDR2 YFSETQ. CDR3 length: 15 residues. Germline trimming cut 2 bases from V and 4 bases from J; bases unmatched to any gene: 2. The CDR3, as DNA: TGCGCCAGCAGCTTCCTAGCGGGGGCCACCGGGGAGCTGTTTTTT. Encoded protein: CASSFLAGATGELFF.

V and J are TRBV5-1 and TRBJ2-2, with 10 bases matching TRBD1. V lost 1 base to trimming and J lost 1 base; unmatched junction nucleotides: 4. The germline CDR1 and CDR2 sequences are SGHRS and YFSETQ. The CDR3 contains 17 residues. CDR3: CASSLHRDRGNTGELFF. CDR3 coding DNA: TGCGCCAGCAGCTTGCATCGGGACAGGGGGAACACCGGGGAGCTGTTTTTT.

This clone was detected once. The chain uses TRBV5-1 and TRBJ1-1; 8 bases fit TRBD1. V dropped 1 base and J dropped 8; count of bases not matched to a gene: 7. CDR3 size: 14 residues. The V gene's germline CDR1 is SGHRS and CDR2 YFSETQ. Written as DNA, the CDR3 is TGCGCCAGCAGCTTGAACAGGGGGGTTTCAGAAGCTTTCTTT. It is translated as CASSLNRGVSEAFF. The full variable domain, its missing parts supplied by reference TRBV5-1 and TRBJ1-1, is KAGVTQTPRYLIKTRGQQVTLSCSPISGHRSVSWYQQTPGQGLQFLFEYFSETQRNKGNFPGRFSGRQFSNSRSEMNVSTLELGDSALYLCASSLNRGVSEAFFGQGTRLTVV.

A note on this clone: This CDR3 is also generated by other DNA sequences in the sample. This rearrangement joins TRBV28 to TRBJ2-5; 13 bases map to TRBD2. Germline CDR1 and CDR2: MDHEN and SYDVKM. J gave up 5 bases and V 5 bases, and 8 bases lay outside the gene matches. The CDR3 extends over 16 amino acids. CDR3 DNA sequence: TGTGCCAGCAGTCCCGGACTAGCGGGAGTGAGGGAGACCCAGTACTTC. Amino acids: CASSPGLAGVRETQYF.

This clone was counted between two and nine times. This clone may be a read error of a much larger clone one base away. This chain links TRBV7-9 with TRBJ1-1, with 10 positions matching TRBD1. Germline V CDR1 and CDR2: SEHNR, FQNEAQ (reference sequence). This CDR3 spans 13 amino acids. The trim removed 5 bases at V and 3 bases at J, leaving 0 bases unmatched. As DNA, the CDR3 is TGTGCCAGCAGCGGACAGGGGGACACTGAAGCTTTCTTT. It codes for CASSGQGDTEAFF.

The rearrangement uses TRBV6-1 and TRBJ1-4; D is unresolved. This CDR3 has 12 amino acids. Germline CDR1 MNHNS, CDR2 SASEGT. Trimming cost V 6 bases and J 10 bases, with 12 bases left between them. The CDR3 nucleotides read TGTGCCAGCAGGGAGGATTGGAGAAAACTGTTTTTT. As protein: CASREDWRKLFF.

The chain links TRBV27 to TRBJ1-1; D might be TRBD1 (5 bases). There are 15 residues in the CDR3. Germline V gene data show CDR1 as MNHEY and CDR2 as SMNVEV (reference sequence). The ends were cut back, 5 bases at V and 11 bases at J, with 24 bases in the middle. The CDR3 DNA is TGTGCCAGCAGTCCGGGACGGAAGGAAGCTGAGCGGGCTTTCTTT. Amino acids: CASSPGRKEAERAFF.

The chain is built from TRBV9 and TRBJ1-1, with TRBD1 matching over 10 bases. This CDR3 has 14 residues. With 4 bases clipped from V and 4 bases from J, the junction kept 4 bases outside the gene matches. From germline, CDR1 is SGDLS and CDR2 YYNGEE. In nucleotides, the CDR3 is TGTGCCAGCAGCACTGGGGACAGGGGCACTGAAGCTTTCTTT. It specifies CASSTGDRGTEAFF.

This chain connects TRBV7-8 to TRBJ1-5, with D hard to call. The V gene's germline CDR1 is SGHVS and CDR2 FQNEAQ. CDR3 size: 15 residues. Trimming shortened V by 0 bases and J by 0 bases, and 6 bases separated the two germline ends. CDR3 residues: CASSLAGNSNQPQHF. The CDR3 DNA follows: TGTGCCAGCAGCTTAGCCGGGAATAGCAATCAGCCCCAGCATTTT.

This clone showed up just once. This chain connects TRBV28 to TRBJ2-7, with 8 bases fitting TRBD1. The CDR3 is made up of 15 amino acids. Trimming cost V 2 bases and J 9 bases; bases outside gene matches: 12. Germline values: CDR1 MDHEN, CDR2 SYDVKM. The CDR3, as DNA: TGTGCCAGCAGTTTAACCGGGACAGGAATCCCCGGGCAGTACTTC. The encoded protein is CASSLTGTGIPGQYF.

This clone has at least ten counts. The rearrangement joins TRBV6-1 to TRBJ1-2; TRBD1 agrees at 7 bases. The CDR3 consists of 15 residues. Germline lookup yields CDR1 MNHNS and CDR2 SASEGT. V lost 6 bases and J lost 4; bases outside the gene matches: 11. The CDR3 nucleotides read TGTGCCAGCAGGTTCGAACAGGGGATGATCTATGGCTACACCTTC. Translation: CASRFEQGMIYGYTF.

The chain is built from TRBV11-2 and TRBJ1-1, with a tentative D call TRBD1 (6 bases). This CDR3 has 14 amino acids. V shed 1 base and J shed 6 bases, with 12 bases lying between them. CDR1 SGHAT and CDR2 FQNNGV come from the germline V gene. The CDR3 sequence: CASSLGPGASEAFF. Here the CDR3 DNA reads TGTGCCAGCAGCTTAGGTCCAGGGGCGTCTGAAGCTTTCTTT. Combining the CDR3 with reference TRBV11-2 and TRBJ1-1 gives the whole variable domain EAGVAQSPRYKIIEKRQSVAFWCNPISGHATLYWYQQILGQGPKLLIQFQNNGVVDDSQLPKDRFSAERLKGVDSTLKIQPAKLEDSAVYLCASSLGPGASEAFFGQGTRLTVV.

CDR3 sequence: CASSIREGGAGTSQPQHF. The CDR3 DNA is TGTGCCAGCAGCATCCGGGAAGGTGGTGCGGGGACTAGTCAGCCCCAGCATTTT. V usage is TRBV21-1 and J usage is TRBJ1-5. TRBV21-1 is labeled a pseudogene. The CDR3 runs 18 residues.

The chain links TRBV7-8 to TRBJ2-7; no clear D. Germline assignment: CDR1 SGHVS and CDR2 FQNEAQ. Trimming stripped 5 bases from V and 4 bases from J, with 12 bases between. The CDR3 covers 13 residues. CDR3 residues: CASSVLSLYEQYF. The CDR3 bases are TGTGCCAGCAGCGTCCTAAGCTTGTACGAGCAGTACTTC.

This chain links TRBV5-1 with TRBJ2-5; TRBD2 might be the D (6 bases). Trimming removed 2 bases from V and 1 base from J, with 24 bases in between. The germline V gene has CDR1 SGHRS and CDR2 YFSETQ. The CDR3 has 19 residues. The CDR3 coding sequence is TGCGCCAGCAGCTTTCTGGCGGGACGTTATCTAGGTACCCAAGAGACCCAGTACTTC. It yields the protein CASSFLAGRYLGTQETQYF.

CDR3 sequence (DNA): TGTGCCAGCACCCCAGCCGGCATGAGCAGGCCAGATACGCAGTATTTT. Translation gives CASTPAGMSRPDTQYF. The V gene is TRBV7-9, the J gene TRBJ2-3; D gene unclear. This CDR3 is built from 16 residues. Germline CDR1 SEHNR, CDR2 FQNEAQ (reference sequence). Trimming removed 7 bases at V and 4 bases at J, with 21 bases between.

This chain uses TRBV5-4 with TRBJ2-2, with D perhaps matching TRBD1 (7 bases). Germline loops: CDR1 SGHNT, CDR2 YYREEE (reference sequence). This CDR3 comprises 18 residues. The germline V and J ends were trimmed by 1 base and 1 base, with 17 bases remaining between them. DNA for the CDR3: TGTGCCAGCAGCTTGTACGGGACAGTCGGGGGGAACACCGGGGAGCTGTTTTTT. Protein product: CASSLYGTVGGNTGELFF. Full variable domain (remainder filled in from reference TRBV5-4 and TRBJ2-2): ETGVTQSPTHLIKTRGQQVTLRCSSQSGHNTVSWYQQALGQGPQFIFQYYREEENGRGNFPPRFSGLQFPNYSSELNVNALELDDSALYLCASSLYGTVGGNTGELFFGEGSRLTVL.

The chain joins TRBV28 to TRBJ1-3; D is ambiguous. Trimming left V 5 bases short and J 4 bases short, with 18 bases between. The CDR3 is 16 amino acids. CDR1 is MDHEN and CDR2 is SYDVKM in the germline V gene. CDR3 bases: TGTGCCAGCAGTAGACCCCCCTTCCTGGCGGGAAACACCATATATTTT. Encoded protein: CASSRPPFLAGNTIYF.

The rearrangement uses TRBV18 and TRBJ2-2, with 8 bases aligning to TRBD1. CDR3 size: 16 residues. Germline assignment: CDR1 KGHSH and CDR2 LQKENI. Losses at the gene ends were 5 bases for V and 5 bases for J; bases not matched to a gene: 10. As DNA, the CDR3 is TGTGCCAGCTCAGACGACAGGGGAAGTCGTACCGGGGAGCTGTTTTTT. This encodes CASSDDRGSRTGELFF.

This clone was recorded a few times. This rearrangement joins TRBV10-3 to TRBJ2-3; no clear D. The CDR3 loop spans 11 amino acids. Looked up from germline, CDR1 is ENHRY and CDR2 is SYGVKD. V was clipped by 9 bases and J by 5 bases, with 9 bases between them. This chain's CDR3 is CAIGPVDTQYF. The CDR3, as DNA: TGTGCCATTGGACCGGTAGATACGCAGTATTTT.

This chain links TRBV19 with TRBJ1-1; a possible D gene is TRBD1 (6 bases). CDR1 is LNHDA, CDR2 SQIVND, per germline (reference sequence). Deletions cut 5 bases from V and 5 bases from J, with 15 bases between. The CDR3 is made up of 14 amino acids. Here the CDR3 DNA reads TGTGCCAGTAGTCAAGGGGGGCAGTGGACTGAAGCTTTCTTT. It specifies CASSQGGQWTEAFF.

The rearrangement joins TRBV29-1 to TRBJ2-3, with D perhaps TRBD2 (6 bases). This CDR3 has 13 amino acids. CDR1 SQVTM and CDR2 ANQGSEA come from the germline V gene. The V end lost 5 bases, the J end lost 1 base, and 10 bases lay between the germline ends. The CDR3 spells CSVPTRGTDTQYF. CDR3 bases: TGCAGCGTTCCGACTAGAGGCACAGATACGCAGTATTTT.

The V and J genes are TRBV27 and TRBJ2-7; the D gene is possibly TRBD2 (7 bases). This CDR3 region has 14 residues. Germline V gene lookup returns CDR1 MNHEY and CDR2 SMNVEV (reference sequence). V was trimmed by 8 bases and J by 3 bases, leaving 17 bases between them. The CDR3 nucleotides read TGTGCCAGCTGGGCAGCGGGACAAGTCTACGAGCAGTACTTC. This encodes CASWAAGQVYEQYF.

V usage is TRBV6-6 and J usage is TRBJ2-7; 7 bases match TRBD2. This CDR3 is 15 amino acids long. V gave up 6 bases and J gave up 1 base; unmatched junction bases: 9. CDR1 is MNHNY, CDR2 SVGAGI, per germline (reference sequence). The CDR3 region is CASRHTSASSYEQYF. For the CDR3, the DNA is TGTGCCAGCAGACATACTAGCGCGAGTTCCTACGAGCAGTACTTC.

The chain carries TRBV5-1 and TRBJ1-1; a weak D match, TRBD1 (6 bases). The CDR3 sequence is 16 residues long. Trimming took off 4 bases at V and 6 bases at J, with 22 bases between the two ends. CDR1 is SGHRS, CDR2 YFSETQ, per germline. Written as DNA, the CDR3 is TGCGCCAGCAGCATCGTGGTCTTTGACAGGCCCTCTGAAGCTTTCTTT. This encodes CASSIVVFDRPSEAFF.

This sequence joins TRBV25-1 and TRBJ1-6; TRBD1 agrees at 7 bases. V trimming: 7 bases; J trimming: 5 bases; junction bases outside the gene matches: 8. CDR1 is MGHDK and CDR2 is SYGVNS in the germline V gene. CDR3 length: 15 amino acids. The CDR3 bases are TGTGCCAGCAAGGGGGCGGGGGGGAATAATTCACCCCTCCACTTT. This translates into CASKGAGGNNSPLHF.

V usage is TRBV2 and J usage is TRBJ1-4, with no clear D. Trimming stripped 7 bases from V and 5 bases from J, with 14 bases between. The CDR3 has 14 amino acids. Per germline, CDR1 SNHLY and CDR2 FYNNEI. The DNA of the CDR3 is TGTGCCAGCATAGGAGCCAAAATAAATGAAAAACTGTTTTTT. It translates to CASIGAKINEKLFF.

The chain combines TRBV19 with TRBJ2-3; TRBD2 matches at 15 bases. CDR3 length: 17 amino acids. Per germline, CDR1 LNHDA and CDR2 SQIVND (reference sequence). V shed 3 bases, J shed 2 bases, and the junction held 3 bases outside the gene matches. CDR3 nucleotide sequence: TGTGCCAGTAGTATCGGACTAGCGGGAGGGTTCACAGATACGCAGTATTTT. It translates to CASSIGLAGGFTDTQYF. Variable domain in full (rest from reference TRBV19 and TRBJ2-3): DGGITQSPKYLFRKEGQNVTLSCEQNLNHDAMYWYRQDPGQGLRLIYYSQIVNDFQKGDIAEGYSVSREKKESFPLTVTSAQKNPTAFYLCASSIGLAGGFTDTQYFGPGTRLTVL.

This chain joins TRBV28 and TRBJ2-1, with 11 bases aligning to TRBD2. Germline assignment: CDR1 MDHEN and CDR2 SYDVKM. Trimming at V came to 8 bases and at J to 6 bases, leaving 12 bases not matched to a gene. The CDR3 contains 16 residues. The chain's CDR3 is CASPPRETSGINEQFF. DNA for the CDR3: TGTGCCAGCCCGCCTAGGGAGACTAGCGGGATCAATGAGCAGTTCTTC.

In this sample, this clone turned up a few times. The genes are TRBV6-1 and TRBJ1-2; no clear D gene. V was pared by 3 bases and J by 4 bases, with 15 bases between. There are 15 residues in the CDR3. In germline, CDR1 is MNHNS, CDR2 SASEGT. The CDR3 spells CASSDPPAGIYGYTF. The DNA for the CDR3 is TGTGCCAGCAGTGACCCACCCGCAGGAATCTATGGCTACACCTTC.

Worth noting for this clone: At the DNA level, this CDR3 is encoded by other sequences in the same sample as well. The gene calls are TRBV9 and TRBJ2-2; no firm D call. The germline V gene has CDR1 SGDLS and CDR2 YYNGEE. Trimming took off 0 bases at V and 5 bases at J, with 8 bases between the two ends. The CDR3 consists of 14 residues. The CDR3: CASSVGWSTGELFF. CDR3 nucleotide sequence: TGTGCCAGCAGCGTAGGATGGAGTACCGGGGAGCTGTTTTTT.